These T cell receptor beta chains were read from a single sample in a study of spatial heterogeneity in lung cancer. TCRdb itself ran the 5' RACE reads through MiXCR, one entry per CDR3 protein. The table includes 100,000 or so distinct CDR3 sequences, 4.4% detected once. The sample was lung tumor tissue, taken at surgery. The receptors come from a male donor with early-stage non-small cell lung cancer. Both conserved end residues are part of each CDR3. The order of the fields is J gene, V gene, CDR3 protein.

>TRBJ2-3|TRBV7-9
CASRGGNTDTQYF
>TRBJ2-2|TRBV6-2/TRBV6-3
CASRPTLFQRETGELFF
>TRBJ1-5|TRBV20-1
CSASIGVDQPQHF
>TRBJ1-5|TRBV28
CASTMADNQPQHF
>TRBJ2-5|TRBV7-7
CASSESPQETQYF
>TRBJ1-1|TRBV20-1
CSPTRQGHTEAFF
>TRBJ2-6|TRBV11-2
CASSRIRMSGANVLTF
>TRBJ2-3|TRBV7-8
CASNPLRTDTQYF
>TRBJ2-1|TRBV4-1
CASSAEVANNEQFF
>TRBJ1-5|TRBV10-1
CASSFQGGNQPQHF
>TRBJ1-5|TRBV6-1
CASEVNRDQPQHF
>TRBJ2-3|TRBV5-1
CASSLGNPTDTQYF
>TRBJ1-5|TRBV3-1
CASSQGQGNQPQHF
>TRBJ2-3|TRBV27
CASSYTSGSSADTQYF
>TRBJ2-1|TRBV11-2
CASSARTGEQFF